This TCR beta chain emerged from a study of cytomegalovirus exposure and HLA in healthy donors. PCR primers comprised 60 Vbeta and 13 Jbeta primers. Profiled with immunoSEQ multiplex PCR; TCRdb holds only in-frame clones, not every one. Counted here are a few hundred thousand clones, roughly 91% occurring once; the ten biggest clones make up less than 1.2%. Donors likely had unrecorded immune exposures despite being nominally healthy when sampled. CDR3 size: 13 residues. Germline V gene lookup returns CDR1 SNHLY and CDR2 FYNNEI. V lost 6 bases and J 5 bases, leaving 13 bases between the germline ends.

This chain links TRBV2 with TRBJ2-5, with D possibly being TRBD2 (6 bases). Sequencing input: PBMCs. This receptor was identified in a woman between 18 and 30 years old in good health and CMV-seronegative. The CDR3 DNA is TGTGCCAGCAGGCCGACTAGTTACGAGACCCAGTACTTC. It translates to CASRPTSYETQYF.